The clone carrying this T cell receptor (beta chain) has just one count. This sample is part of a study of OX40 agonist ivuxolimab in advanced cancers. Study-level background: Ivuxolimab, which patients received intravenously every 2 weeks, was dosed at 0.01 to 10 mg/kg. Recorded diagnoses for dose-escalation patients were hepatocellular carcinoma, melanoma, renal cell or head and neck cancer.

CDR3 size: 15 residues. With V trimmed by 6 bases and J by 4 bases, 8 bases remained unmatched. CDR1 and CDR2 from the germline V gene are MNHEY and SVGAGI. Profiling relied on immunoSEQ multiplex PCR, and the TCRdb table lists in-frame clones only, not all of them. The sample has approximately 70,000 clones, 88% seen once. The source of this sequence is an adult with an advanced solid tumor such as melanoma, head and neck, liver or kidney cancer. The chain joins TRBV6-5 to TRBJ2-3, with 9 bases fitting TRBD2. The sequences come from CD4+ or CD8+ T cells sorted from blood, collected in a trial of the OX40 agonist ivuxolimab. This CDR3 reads CASSWGLAGSDTQYF. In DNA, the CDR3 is TGTGCCAGCAGCTGGGGACTAGCCGGCTCAGATACGCAGTATTTT.